The rows below give T cell receptor beta chains drawn from one sample of a study of blood T cell repertoires in COVID-19. TCRdb's table, derived via immunoSEQ multiplex PCR, lists solely in-frame clones and lacks some. Of some 490,000 clones listed, approximately 85% are singletons. The sequencing sample was made of peripheral blood. The receptor source for this set is a human donor in a cohort sampled during active COVID-19. CDR3s include the opening cysteine and the closing phenylalanine or tryptophan. The order of the fields is CDR3 DNA, CDR3 protein, V gene, D gene, clone size, J gene. The D gene is left open where the match is weak. Expanded clones get a size class; other rows say once, few or many, or leave the size out.

CDR3nt: TGTGCCAGCAGCTCCACAGGGGCCCTTTACAATGAGCAGTTCTTC
CDR3aa: CASSSTGALYNEQFF
v_gene: TRBV5-4
d_gene: TRBD1
abundance: NA
j_gene: TRBJ2-1

CDR3nt: TGTGCCAGCAGCTCCTACCGACAGGCTCCCTACGAGCAGTACTTC
CDR3aa: CASSSYRQAPYEQYF
v_gene: TRBV6-5
d_gene: NA
abundance: NA
j_gene: TRBJ2-7

CDR3nt: TGTGCCAGCACGCGAGAAGCGTACAATGAGCAGTTCTTC
CDR3aa: CASTREAYNEQFF
v_gene: TRBV6-5
d_gene: NA
abundance: NA
j_gene: TRBJ2-1

CDR3nt: TGTGCCAGCAGTTTCAGCAGGGCCCGTGCTTTCTTT
CDR3aa: CASSFSRARAFF
v_gene: TRBV12-3/TRBV12-4
d_gene: NA
abundance: NA
j_gene: TRBJ1-1

CDR3nt: TGTGCCAGCCAGCGAGAAATGGCTCAGGGTGGGTACGAGCAGTACTTC
CDR3aa: CASQREMAQGGYEQYF
v_gene: TRBV28
d_gene: NA
abundance: NA
j_gene: TRBJ2-7

CDR3nt: TGTGCCAGCAGCCCCTGGCCACCCGTCGACTATGGCTACACCTTC
CDR3aa: CASSPWPPVDYGYTF
v_gene: TRBV3-1/TRBV3-2
d_gene: NA
abundance: NA
j_gene: TRBJ1-2

CDR3nt: TGTGCCTGGAGTGCCCTAGCGGGAGGCCTTAACTTC
CDR3aa: CAWSALAGGLNF
v_gene: TRBV30
d_gene: TRBD2
abundance: NA
j_gene: TRBJ2-5

CDR3nt: TGTGCCAGCATGCCCGGGACAGGGCAATACGAGCAGTACTTC
CDR3aa: CASMPGTGQYEQYF
v_gene: TRBV27
d_gene: TRBD1
abundance: NA
j_gene: TRBJ2-7

CDR3nt: TGTGCCAGCAGTGAATTAGCCCAGGACAACCCTCAACCCTTC
CDR3aa: CASSELAQDNPQPF
v_gene: TRBV6-1
d_gene: NA
abundance: NA
j_gene: TRBJ1-2

CDR3nt: TGTGCAAGTCGCATCTCGGGACTAGCGGGAGAATACACCGGGGAGCTGTTTTTT
CDR3aa: CASRISGLAGEYTGELFF
v_gene: TRBV12-2
d_gene: NA
abundance: NA
j_gene: TRBJ2-2

CDR3nt: TGTGCCAGCAGCTTAGAGCCGGGGTACGAGCAGTACTTC
CDR3aa: CASSLEPGYEQYF
v_gene: TRBV7-2
d_gene: NA
abundance: once
j_gene: TRBJ2-7

CDR3nt: TGCAGCGTTGTGAGGGGGACGGCTGAAGCTTTCTTT
CDR3aa: CSVVRGTAEAFF
v_gene: TRBV29-1
d_gene: NA
abundance: NA
j_gene: TRBJ1-1

CDR3nt: TGTGCCAGCACCGACACCCAAAAAGGGAGTGGGAGCCAGCATTTT
CDR3aa: CASTDTQKGSGSQHF
v_gene: TRBV28
d_gene: NA
abundance: NA
j_gene: TRBJ1-5

CDR3nt: TGCGCCAGCAGAATTGACAGAGACACTGAAGCTTTCTTT
CDR3aa: CASRIDRDTEAFF
v_gene: TRBV4-3
d_gene: NA
abundance: NA
j_gene: TRBJ1-1

CDR3nt: TGTGCCAGCAGCCGAGGAGACACTGGCGGACAGGGGGCGAGGAATGAGCAGTTCTTC
CDR3aa: CASSRGDTGGQGARNEQFF
v_gene: TRBV14
d_gene: TRBD1
abundance: NA
j_gene: TRBJ2-1

CDR3nt: TGCGCCAGCAGCTTGGGACAGGCCGGCAATCAGCCCCAGCATTTT
CDR3aa: CASSLGQAGNQPQHF
v_gene: TRBV5-1
d_gene: NA
abundance: NA
j_gene: TRBJ1-5

CDR3nt: TGTGCCAGCAGCTCTCGACTAGTGGGATCCTACGAGCAGTACTTC
CDR3aa: CASSSRLVGSYEQYF
v_gene: TRBV3-1/TRBV3-2
d_gene: NA
abundance: NA
j_gene: TRBJ2-7